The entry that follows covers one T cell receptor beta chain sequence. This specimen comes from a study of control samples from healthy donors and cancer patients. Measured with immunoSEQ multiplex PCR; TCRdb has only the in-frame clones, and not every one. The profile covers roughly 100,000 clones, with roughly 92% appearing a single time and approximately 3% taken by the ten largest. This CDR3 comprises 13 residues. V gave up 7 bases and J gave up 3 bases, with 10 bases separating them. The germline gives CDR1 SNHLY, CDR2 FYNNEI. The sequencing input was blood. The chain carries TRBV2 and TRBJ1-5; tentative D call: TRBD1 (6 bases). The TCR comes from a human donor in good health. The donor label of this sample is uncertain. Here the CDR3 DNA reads TGTGCCAGCACCACAGGGTACAATCAGCCCCAGCATTTT. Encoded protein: CASTTGYNQPQHF.